This record looks at one T cell receptor (beta chain) sequence and its context. Its matching antigen is unknown. This entry is derived from a study of cytomegalovirus exposure and HLA in healthy donors. Overall study findings and caveats: It was confirmed in vitro that a few of the CMV-associated chains were specific for CMV antigens. In a later analysis, HLA-associated beta chains showed higher expansion and lower generation probabilities than comparable chains. There were some public TCRs occurring in many donors, but most TCR sequences were rare. Researchers reported in a later analysis that common viral pathogens appeared linked to several top clusters.

13 Jbeta primers and 60 Vbeta primers were used for the PCR. TCRdb's copy holds only in-frame clones and misses some; the assay was immunoSEQ multiplex PCR. The sample yields approximately 150,000 clones, about 75% seen once. Germline V CDR1 and CDR2: MNHEY, SMNVEV (reference sequence). The CDR3 has 16 residues. Deletions cut 4 bases from V and 3 bases from J, with 19 bases between. The sample was PBMCs. The gene calls are TRBV27 and TRBJ2-7, with a tentative D call TRBD2 (7 bases). This TCR derives from a young man in good health and CMV-seropositive. Here the CDR3 DNA reads TGTGCCAGCAGTTCCAAACCCAGGGAGGGGGGCTACGAGCAGTACTTC. Its translation is CASSSKPREGGYEQYF.